This T cell receptor beta chain was sequenced for a study of breast tumors, draining lymph nodes, adjacent tissues. TCRdb re-derived calls from the multiplex PCR reads in MiXCR, one entry per CDR3 protein. Of 270,000 or so distinct CDR3 sequences in the sample, roughly 31% were seen once. Germline values: CDR1 SGHNT, CDR2 YYREEE (reference sequence). The CDR3 contains 15 residues. V gave up 3 bases and J gave up 4 bases, with 14 bases separating them. Study-level findings and limits: Compared with basal-like, luminal-like tumors shared significantly more repertoire with nontumor tissue.

This clonotype came up once. Its specificity is unknown. Axillary draining lymph nodes of breast cancer patients supplied the node samples. Sequenced input: axillary lymph node tissue. This TCR was sampled from a female donor with breast cancer. Some clones in this sample may be carry-over from other donors' samples. The gene calls are TRBV5-4 and TRBJ1-5; a weak D match, TRBD1 (5 bases). In nucleotides, the CDR3 is TGTGCCAGCAGCTCCGGGACCCCGCCTAATCAGCCCCAGCATTTT. Translated, it gives CASSSGTPPNQPQHF. The variable domain in full, with the rest retrieved from reference TRBV5-4 and TRBJ1-5, is ETGVTQSPTHLIKTRGQQVTLRCSSQSGHNTVSWYQQALGQGPQFIFQYYREEENGRGNFPPRFSGLQFPNYSSELNVNALELDDSALYLCASSSGTPPNQPQHFGDGTRLSIL.